A single sample gave rise to the 7 T cell receptor beta chains below, sequenced in a study of T cell repertoires in cytomegalovirus infection. TCRdb processed the reads anew with MiXCR; each CDR3 protein has one entry. The data show roughly 230,000 distinct CDR3 sequences, roughly 6.5% seen once. Sequencing was performed on PBMCs. These receptors all stem from a human donor in good health (CMV status not recorded). Some clones in this sample may be carry-over from other donors' samples.

This clonotype was seen repeatedly, ten times or more. J is TRBJ2-1 and V is TRBV27; weak D call: TRBD2 (6 bases). Germline V gene data show CDR1 as MNHEY and CDR2 as SMNVEV (reference sequence). The CDR3 loop spans 14 amino acids. Trimming removed 7 bases from V and 2 bases from J, with 12 bases in between. CDR3 in amino acids: CASTIGGTYNEQFF. The CDR3, as DNA: TGTGCCAGCACCATCGGCGGGACCTACAATGAGCAGTTCTTC.

This clonotype was observed many times. This rearrangement joins TRBV7-9 to TRBJ1-2; D is unclear. This CDR3 has 11 residues. V lost 5 bases to trimming and J lost 6 bases, with 7 bases between them. Germline CDR1 is SEHNR and CDR2 is FQNEAQ (reference sequence). The CDR3 DNA reads as TGTGCCAGCAGCCCTATTGATGGCTACACCTTC. It is translated as CASSPIDGYTF.

This clonotype was recorded at least ten times. The J gene is TRBJ2-2, the V gene TRBV9; 8 bases align to TRBD2. Germline lookup yields CDR1 SGDLS and CDR2 YYNGEE. The CDR3 extends over 16 amino acids. Trimming at V came to 0 bases and at J to 4 bases, leaving 5 bases not matched to a gene. The CDR3 is CASSVAAGGGTGELFF. The CDR3, as DNA: TGTGCCAGCAGCGTAGCGGCGGGGGGAGGCACCGGGGAGCTGTTTTTT.

This clonotype was seen ten or more times. The chain employs TRBV7-2 and TRBJ1-4; no clear D gene. Trimming took 3 bases from V and 8 from J, leaving 13 bases between them. CDR1 and CDR2 from the germline V gene are SGHTA and FQGNSA. This CDR3 is 14 amino acids long. CDR3 DNA: TGTGCCAGCAGCTTGATCTTCGGGGAAGAAAAACTGTTTTTT. This translates into CASSLIFGEEKLFF.

The table lists this clonotype with many counts. The chain is built from TRBV7-6 and TRBJ2-1; D is possibly TRBD1 (6 bases). The V gene's germline CDR1 is SGHVS and CDR2 FNYEAQ. Trimming left V 1 base short and J 9 bases short, with 10 bases between. The CDR3 loop spans 13 amino acids. The DNA of the CDR3 is TGTGCCAGCAGCTTAGACCTCAGGGGTGAGCAGTTCTTC. Encoded protein: CASSLDLRGEQFF.

The chain carries TRBV5-5 and TRBJ2-1, with 13 bases aligning to TRBD2. The CDR3 contains 17 residues. V dropped 2 bases and J dropped 0; count of bases not matched to a gene: 2. Germline-derived CDR1 and CDR2 are SGHKS and YYEKEE (reference sequence). The CDR3 region has the DNA TGTGCCAGCAGCTTCCGGACTAGCGGGGGCTCCTACAATGAGCAGTTCTTC. Its translation: CASSFRTSGGSYNEQFF.

This clonotype was recorded many times. The chain employs TRBV6-2 or TRBV6-3 and TRBJ1-1, with a possible D match to TRBD1 (5 bases). Germline assignment: CDR1 MNHEY and CDR2 SVGEGT. V was pared by 4 bases and J by 2 bases, with 11 bases between. This CDR3 is built from 14 residues. The CDR3 region has the DNA TGTGCCAGCAGTTCCGGGACCTATAACACTGAAGCTTTCTTT. Its translation is CASSSGTYNTEAFF.